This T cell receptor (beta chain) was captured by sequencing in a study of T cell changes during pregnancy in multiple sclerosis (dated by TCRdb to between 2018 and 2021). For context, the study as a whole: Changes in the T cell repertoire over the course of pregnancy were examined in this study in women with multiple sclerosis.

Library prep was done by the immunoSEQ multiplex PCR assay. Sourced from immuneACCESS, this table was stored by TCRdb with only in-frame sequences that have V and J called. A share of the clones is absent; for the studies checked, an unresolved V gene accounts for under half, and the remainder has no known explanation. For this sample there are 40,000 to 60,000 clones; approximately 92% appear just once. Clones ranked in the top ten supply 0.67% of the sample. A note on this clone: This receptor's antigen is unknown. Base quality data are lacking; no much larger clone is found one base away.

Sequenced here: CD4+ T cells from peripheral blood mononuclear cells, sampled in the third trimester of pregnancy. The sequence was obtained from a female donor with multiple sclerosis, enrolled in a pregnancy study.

The DNA sequence is given as TGTGCCAGCAGTTTGGGCGGGAGAAAAACCTATGAGCAGTTCTTC. This is translated as CASSLGGRKTYEQFF. The chain uses TRBV28 and TRBJ2-1, and TRBD2 aligns with 7 junction nucleotides. The CDR3 spans 15 residues, from the cysteine through the phenylalanine. The only DNA kept is the CDR3, 45 bases in frame from the first base. CDR1 and CDR2, looked up from the germline V gene, are MDHEN and SYDVKM. Germline trimming amounts to 3 bases on V and 8 bases on J, with 10 as the count of junction bases outside the gene matches.